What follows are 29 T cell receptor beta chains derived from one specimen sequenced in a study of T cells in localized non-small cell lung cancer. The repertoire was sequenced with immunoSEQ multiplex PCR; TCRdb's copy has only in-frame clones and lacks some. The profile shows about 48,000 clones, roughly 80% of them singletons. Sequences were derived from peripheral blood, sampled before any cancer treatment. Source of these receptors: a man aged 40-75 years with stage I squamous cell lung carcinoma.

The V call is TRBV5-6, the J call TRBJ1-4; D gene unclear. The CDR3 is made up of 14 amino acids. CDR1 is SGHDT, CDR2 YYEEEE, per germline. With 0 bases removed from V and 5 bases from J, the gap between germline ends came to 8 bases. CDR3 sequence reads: CASSLGRANEKLFF. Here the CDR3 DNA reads TGTGCCAGCAGCTTGGGCCGGGCAAATGAAAAACTGTTTTTT.

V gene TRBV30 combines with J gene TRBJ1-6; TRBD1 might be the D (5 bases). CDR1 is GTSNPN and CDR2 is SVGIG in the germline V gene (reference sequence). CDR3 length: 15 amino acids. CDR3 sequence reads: CAQSPGSSYNSPLHF. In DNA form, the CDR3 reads TGTGCTCAAAGTCCAGGGAGCTCCTATAATTCACCCCTCCACTTT.

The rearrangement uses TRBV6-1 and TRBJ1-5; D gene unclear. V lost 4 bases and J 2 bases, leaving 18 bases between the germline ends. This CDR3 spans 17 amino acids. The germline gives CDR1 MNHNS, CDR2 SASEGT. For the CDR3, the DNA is TGTGCCAGCAGTGGGGGTTGGGGAGTCACTGGCAATCAGCCCCAGCATTTT. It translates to CASSGGWGVTGNQPQHF.

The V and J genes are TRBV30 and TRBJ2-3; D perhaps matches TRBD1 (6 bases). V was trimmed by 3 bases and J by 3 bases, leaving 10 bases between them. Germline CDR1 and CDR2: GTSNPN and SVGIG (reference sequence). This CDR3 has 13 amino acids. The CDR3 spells CAWSFGQTDTQYF. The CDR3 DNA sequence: TGTGCCTGGAGCTTCGGACAGACAGATACGCAGTATTTT.

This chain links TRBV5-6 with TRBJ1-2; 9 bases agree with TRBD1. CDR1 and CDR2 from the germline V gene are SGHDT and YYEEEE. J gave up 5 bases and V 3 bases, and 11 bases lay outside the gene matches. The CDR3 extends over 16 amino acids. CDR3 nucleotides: TGTGCCAGCAGCTGGGGACAGGGTGGGACGGGGTATGGCTACACCTTC. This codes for CASSWGQGGTGYGYTF.

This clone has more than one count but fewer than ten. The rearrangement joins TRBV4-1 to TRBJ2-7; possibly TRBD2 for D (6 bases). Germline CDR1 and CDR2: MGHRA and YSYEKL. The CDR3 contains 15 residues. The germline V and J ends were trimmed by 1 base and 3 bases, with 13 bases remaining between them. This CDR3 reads CASSQVPQGGYEQYF. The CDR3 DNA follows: TGCGCCAGCAGCCAAGTACCCCAGGGAGGCTACGAGCAGTACTTC.

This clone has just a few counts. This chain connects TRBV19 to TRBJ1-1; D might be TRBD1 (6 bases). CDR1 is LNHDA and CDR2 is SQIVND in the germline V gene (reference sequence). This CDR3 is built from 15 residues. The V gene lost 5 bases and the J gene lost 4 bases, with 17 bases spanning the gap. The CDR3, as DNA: TGTGCCAGTAGTGAATGGACAAGCAGGGGCACTGAAGCTTTCTTT. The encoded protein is CASSEWTSRGTEAFF.

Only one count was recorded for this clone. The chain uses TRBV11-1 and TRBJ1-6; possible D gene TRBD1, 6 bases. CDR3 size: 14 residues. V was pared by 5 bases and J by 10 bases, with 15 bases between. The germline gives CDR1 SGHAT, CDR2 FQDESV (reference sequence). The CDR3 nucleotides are TGTGCCAGCAGCCAGAGGGAAGGGGGGTCACCCCTCCACTTT. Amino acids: CASSQREGGSPLHF. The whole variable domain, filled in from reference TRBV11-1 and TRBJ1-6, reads EAEVAQSPRYKITEKSQAVAFWCDPISGHATLYWYRQILGQGPELLVQFQDESVVDDSQLPKDRFSAERLKGVDSTLKIQPAELGDSAMYLCASSQREGGSPLHFGNGTRLTVT.

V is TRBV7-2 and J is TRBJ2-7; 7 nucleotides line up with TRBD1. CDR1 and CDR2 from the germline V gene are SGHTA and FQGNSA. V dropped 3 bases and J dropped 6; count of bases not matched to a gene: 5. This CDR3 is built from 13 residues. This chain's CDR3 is CASSFGQVGEQYF. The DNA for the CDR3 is TGTGCCAGCAGCTTTGGACAGGTCGGCGAGCAGTACTTC.

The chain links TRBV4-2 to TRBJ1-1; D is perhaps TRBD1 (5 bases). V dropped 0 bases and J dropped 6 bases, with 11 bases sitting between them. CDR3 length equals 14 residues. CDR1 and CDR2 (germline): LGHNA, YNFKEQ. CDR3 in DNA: TGTGCCAGCAGCCAAGAGTCGGGGGGAGCTGAAGCTTTCTTT. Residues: CASSQESGGAEAFF.

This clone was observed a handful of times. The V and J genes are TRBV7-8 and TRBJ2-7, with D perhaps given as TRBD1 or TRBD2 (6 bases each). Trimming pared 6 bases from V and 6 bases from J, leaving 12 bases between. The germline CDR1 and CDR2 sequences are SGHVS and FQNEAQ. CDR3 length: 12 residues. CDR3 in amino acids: CASRPRGVEQYF. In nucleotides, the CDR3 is TGTGCCAGCAGACCTAGGGGGGTCGAGCAGTACTTC.

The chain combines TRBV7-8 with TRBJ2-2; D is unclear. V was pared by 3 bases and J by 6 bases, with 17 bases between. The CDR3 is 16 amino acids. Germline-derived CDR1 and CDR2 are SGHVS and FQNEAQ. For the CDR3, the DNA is TGTGCCAGCAGCTTTTTGTCGAGAACTGGCCCCGGGGAGCTGTTTTTT. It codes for CASSFLSRTGPGELFF.

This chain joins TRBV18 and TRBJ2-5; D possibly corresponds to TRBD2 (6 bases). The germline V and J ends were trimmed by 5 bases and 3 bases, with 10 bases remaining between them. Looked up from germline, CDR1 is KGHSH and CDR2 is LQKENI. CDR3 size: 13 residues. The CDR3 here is CASSGRLEETQYF. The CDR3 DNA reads TGTGCCAGCTCAGGAAGACTAGAAGAGACCCAGTACTTC.

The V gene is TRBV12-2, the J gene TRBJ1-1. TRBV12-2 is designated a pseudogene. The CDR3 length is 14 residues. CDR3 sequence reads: CASRPHSRATEAFF. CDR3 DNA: TGTGCAAGTCGCCCCCATAGCCGGGCCACTGAAGCTTTCTTT.

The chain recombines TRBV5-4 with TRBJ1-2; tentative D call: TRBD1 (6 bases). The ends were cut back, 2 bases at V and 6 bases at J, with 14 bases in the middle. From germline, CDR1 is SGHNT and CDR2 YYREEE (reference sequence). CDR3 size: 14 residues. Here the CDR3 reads CASSFGLRGDGYTF. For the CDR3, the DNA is TGTGCCAGCAGCTTTGGTCTCAGGGGAGATGGCTACACCTTC.

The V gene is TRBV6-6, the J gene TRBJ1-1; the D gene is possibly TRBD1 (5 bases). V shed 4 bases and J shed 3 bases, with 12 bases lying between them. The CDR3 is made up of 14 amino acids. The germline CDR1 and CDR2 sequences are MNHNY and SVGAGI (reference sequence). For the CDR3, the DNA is TGTGCCAGCAGTTCGCCAGGGAGTTACACTGAAGCTTTCTTT. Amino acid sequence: CASSSPGSYTEAFF.

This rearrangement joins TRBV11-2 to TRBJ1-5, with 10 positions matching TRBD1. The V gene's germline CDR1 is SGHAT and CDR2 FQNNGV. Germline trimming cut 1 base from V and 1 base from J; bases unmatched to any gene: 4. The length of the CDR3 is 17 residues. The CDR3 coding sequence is TGTGCCAGCAGCTTAGGACAGGGGGCCTTCAGCAATCAGCCCCAGCATTTT. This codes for CASSLGQGAFSNQPQHF.

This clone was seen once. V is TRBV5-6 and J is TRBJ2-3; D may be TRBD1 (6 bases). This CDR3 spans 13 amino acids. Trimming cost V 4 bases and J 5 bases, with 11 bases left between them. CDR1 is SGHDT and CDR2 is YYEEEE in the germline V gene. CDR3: CASSRRGGDTQYF. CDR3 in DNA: TGTGCCAGCAGCCGCAGGGGTGGAGATACGCAGTATTTT. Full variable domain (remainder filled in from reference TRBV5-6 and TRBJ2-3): DAGVTQSPTHLIKTRGQQVTLRCSPKSGHDTVSWYQQALGQGPQFIFQYYEEEERQRGNFPDRFSGHQFPNYSSELNVNALLLGDSALYLCASSRRGGDTQYFGPGTRLTVL.

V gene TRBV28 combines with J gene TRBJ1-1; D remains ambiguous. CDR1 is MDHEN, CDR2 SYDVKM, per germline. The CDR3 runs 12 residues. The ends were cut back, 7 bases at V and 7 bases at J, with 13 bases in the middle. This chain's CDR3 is CASTRGRLEAFF. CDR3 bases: TGTGCCAGCACCCGAGGAAGGCTTGAAGCTTTCTTT.

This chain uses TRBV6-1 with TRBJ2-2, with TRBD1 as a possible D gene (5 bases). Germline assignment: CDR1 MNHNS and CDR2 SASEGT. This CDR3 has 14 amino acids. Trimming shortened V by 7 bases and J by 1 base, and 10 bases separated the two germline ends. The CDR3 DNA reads TGTGCCAGCAAGGACGGACAGAACACCGGGGAGCTGTTTTTT. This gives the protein CASKDGQNTGELFF.

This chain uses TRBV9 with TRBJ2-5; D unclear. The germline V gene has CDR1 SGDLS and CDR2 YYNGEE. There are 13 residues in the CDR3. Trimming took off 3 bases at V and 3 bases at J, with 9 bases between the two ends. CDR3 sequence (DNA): TGTGCCAGCAGCGCCGCCGGAGAAGAGACCCAGTACTTC. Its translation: CASSAAGEETQYF.

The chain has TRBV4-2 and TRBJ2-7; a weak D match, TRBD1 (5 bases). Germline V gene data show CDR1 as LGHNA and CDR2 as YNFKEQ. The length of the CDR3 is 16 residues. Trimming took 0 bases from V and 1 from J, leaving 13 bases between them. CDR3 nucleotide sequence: TGTGCCAGCAGCCAAGAGTCCACAGGTCCGTCCTACGAGCAGTACTTC. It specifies CASSQESTGPSYEQYF.

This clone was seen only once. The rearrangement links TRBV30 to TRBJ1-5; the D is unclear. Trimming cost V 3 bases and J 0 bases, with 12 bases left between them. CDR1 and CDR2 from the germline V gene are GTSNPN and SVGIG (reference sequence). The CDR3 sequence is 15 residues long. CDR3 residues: CAWRGKDGSNQPQHF. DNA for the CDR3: TGTGCCTGGAGAGGAAAGGACGGTAGCAATCAGCCCCAGCATTTT.

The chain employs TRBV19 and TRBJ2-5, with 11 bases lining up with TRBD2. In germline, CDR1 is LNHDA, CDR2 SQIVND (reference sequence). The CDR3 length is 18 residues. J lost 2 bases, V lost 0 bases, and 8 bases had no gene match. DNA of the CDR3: TGTGCCAGTAGTATAGAGGTTCCCGCTAGCGGGGGGCAAGAGACCCAGTACTTC. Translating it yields CASSIEVPASGGQETQYF. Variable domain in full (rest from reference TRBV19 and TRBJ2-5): DGGITQSPKYLFRKEGQNVTLSCEQNLNHDAMYWYRQDPGQGLRLIYYSQIVNDFQKGDIAEGYSVSREKKESFPLTVTSAQKNPTAFYLCASSIEVPASGGQETQYFGPGTRLLVL.

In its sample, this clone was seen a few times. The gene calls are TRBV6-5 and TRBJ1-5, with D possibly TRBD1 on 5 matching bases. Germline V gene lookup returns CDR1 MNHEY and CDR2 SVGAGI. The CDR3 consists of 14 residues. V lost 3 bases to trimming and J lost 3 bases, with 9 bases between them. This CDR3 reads CASSYGAINQPQHF. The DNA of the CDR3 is TGTGCCAGCAGTTATGGGGCGATCAATCAGCCCCAGCATTTT.

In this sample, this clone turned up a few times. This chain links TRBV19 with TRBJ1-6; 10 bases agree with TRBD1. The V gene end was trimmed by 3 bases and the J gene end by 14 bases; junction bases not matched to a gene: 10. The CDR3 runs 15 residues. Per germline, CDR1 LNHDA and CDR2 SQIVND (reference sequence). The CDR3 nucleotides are TGTGCCAGTAGTATTGGACAGGGGGGAATTCGAGCCCTCCACTTT. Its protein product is CASSIGQGGIRALHF.

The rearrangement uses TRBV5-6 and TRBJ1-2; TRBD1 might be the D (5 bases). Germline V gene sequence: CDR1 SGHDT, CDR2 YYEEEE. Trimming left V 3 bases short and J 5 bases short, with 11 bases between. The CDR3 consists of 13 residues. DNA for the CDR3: TGTGCCAGCAGCTCGGCTGGGGGGTATGGCTACACCTTC. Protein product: CASSSAGGYGYTF. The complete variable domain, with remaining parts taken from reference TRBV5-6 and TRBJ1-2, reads DAGVTQSPTHLIKTRGQQVTLRCSPKSGHDTVSWYQQALGQGPQFIFQYYEEEERQRGNFPDRFSGHQFPNYSSELNVNALLLGDSALYLCASSSAGGYGYTFGSGTRLTVV.

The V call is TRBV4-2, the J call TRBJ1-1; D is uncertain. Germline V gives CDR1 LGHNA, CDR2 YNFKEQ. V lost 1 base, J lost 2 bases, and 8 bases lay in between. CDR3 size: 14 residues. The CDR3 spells CASSQGGLNTEAFF. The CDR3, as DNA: TGTGCCAGCAGCCAAGGGGGATTAAACACTGAAGCTTTCTTT.

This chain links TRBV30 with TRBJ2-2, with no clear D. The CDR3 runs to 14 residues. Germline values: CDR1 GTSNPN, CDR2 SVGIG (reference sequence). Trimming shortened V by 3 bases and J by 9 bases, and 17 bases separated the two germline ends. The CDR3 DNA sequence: TGTGCCTGGAGGCTCCACCCCACCGGCCGGGAGCTGTTTTTT. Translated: CAWRLHPTGRELFF.